This T cell receptor (beta chain) was captured in a study of T cell responses to AZD1222 COVID-19 vaccine (dated by TCRdb to the early 2020s). Regarding the research as a whole: A total of around 240 trial participants underwent TCR sequencing, of whom some 210 received two doses of AZD1222 and approximately 25 received two doses of the MenACWY control vaccine. Trial participants were enrolled by age into subgroups of 18-55, 56-69 and 70-plus years, and about 150, 27 and 61 TCR-sequenced participants, respectively, were included in these subgroups. Results the study describes overall, beyond this receptor: Nearly half of unique spike-specific TCRs reportedly recognized epitopes outside regions mutated in the B.1.351 and B.1.1.7 variants. Conclusions about previously exposed vaccinees are limited, since just six AZD1222 recipients were seropositive for SARS-CoV-2 at baseline. After two AZD1222 doses, both the breadth and the depth of spike-specific TCRs were significantly higher than at day 0 and than in MenACWY recipients. Because no samples from the day 14 peak response were available, repertoires could be characterized only after the peak T cell response. The whole spike protein was spanned by vaccine-associated CD4 TCRs, and dominant responses were seen in regions 160-218 and 743-854. The 56-69-year group was small, and its depth increase did not reach significance, likely because of low power. Most participants were white British and females outnumbered males, and the authors suggested that clonal diversity may have been underestimated.

Reading the germline V gene gives CDR1 MGHDK and CDR2 SYGVNS. Germline trimming: 6 bases from V, 4 bases from J; junction bases outside gene matches: 1. The CDR3, cysteine through phenylalanine, is 13 amino acids long. Just CDR3 DNA is preserved here, 39 bases in frame from base 1. In its sample, this clone was seen a few times. There is no known antigen for this receptor. Base qualities are missing; no much larger clone stands one base away. The CDR3 regions of human TCRbeta chains were analyzed by immunosequencing. As for how the authors treated the data: Repertoire TCRs were matched against a reference library of SARS-CoV-2-specific TCRs generated with the MIRA antigen-specificity platform. Breadth was defined as the fraction of unique TCRs that were SARS-CoV-2-associated, and depth was defined as the fraction of total T cells that were SARS-CoV-2-associated. Using the MIRA data, each spike-specific TCR was assigned both to the spike region to which the TCR was reactive and to a CD4 or CD8 class. Log10-transformed breadth and depth values were compared by one-way ANOVA with Sidak's multiple comparisons tests. Imported from immuneACCESS, the table was reduced by TCRdb to in-frame sequences with V and J called. These copies leave out some clones; in studies compared against another copy, an unresolved V gene accounts for under half, and the cause of the remainder is not known. The V and J calls and clone size were taken over from that table, and D and trimming were inferred from the DNA. The sample profile shows roughly 87,000 clones; almost 90% of them were found once. Of the sample, 6.9% is held by the ten largest clones.

The time point label on this specimen signifies: about 28 days (+/-7) after the second vaccine dose. AZD1222 recipients given second doses at about 4 weeks or at about 12 weeks were pooled, since spike-specific TCR depth and breadth were not found to differ between the two schedules. The vaccinee samples were drawn from two UK trials, COV001 and COV002, one of which was a single-blind randomized controlled phase 2/3 trial testing AZD1222 (ChAdOx1 nCoV-19) in healthy adults. Trial participant PBMC samples were collected at day 0 and day 28 after the second dose for TCRbeta chain sequencing. The sequencing used peripheral blood, collected 28 days after the second AZD1222 dose. The chain joins TRBV25-1 to TRBJ2-5; TRBD2 fits 11 bases in the junction. This sequence was found in an adult who received the AZD1222 COVID-19 vaccine. The CDR3 reads CASRLAGAETQYF. The bases read TGTGCCAGCAGACTAGCGGGAGCAGAGACCCAGTACTTC.